The clone carrying this T cell receptor (beta chain) turned up a few times. Participants were aged roughly 18 to 89 years from approximately 23 US areas. Grouping used clinical history reported by participants in a survey and questionnaire. Produced via immunoSEQ multiplex PCR; TCRdb's table is partial and in-frame only. Among roughly 200,000 clones listed, 87% were seen once. These data belong to a study of blood T cell repertoires in COVID-19. In the study overall: Donors in Cohort 3 who had recovered were those with two negative PCRs, healthcare professional clearance, or resolution of their symptoms. T cells, B-cell-depleted T cells, or PBMCs provided the cDNA or gDNA that served as material.

Deletions cut 7 bases from V and 3 bases from J, with 18 bases between. This CDR3 comprises 15 residues. CDR1 and CDR2 from the germline V gene are KGHDR and SFDVKD. The rearrangement uses TRBV24-1 and TRBJ2-7; perhaps TRBD1 as D (6 bases). This receptor was taken from a man aged 25-40 years in a cohort exposed to, infected with or recovered from COVID-19 (not recorded which). The sample consisted of PBMCs or T cells enriched from blood (not recorded which). The CDR3 spells CATRGAGVGDYEQYF. The CDR3 bases are TGTGCCACCAGGGGGGCAGGAGTGGGAGACTACGAGCAGTACTTC.